These 27 T cell receptor beta chains came from one sample sequenced in a study of blood T cell repertoires in COVID-19. Repertoires were generated with immunoSEQ multiplex PCR, while TCRdb's copy carries only in-frame clones and drops some. Of around 440,000 clones in the sample, roughly 88% were seen once. Sequenced material: peripheral blood. Receptors originate from a woman aged 50 to 65 with COVID-19, enrolled during active disease.

The V gene is TRBV5-6, the J gene TRBJ1-1; 7 positions match TRBD1. Germline-derived CDR1 and CDR2 are SGHDT and YYEEEE. The CDR3 covers 17 residues. V trimming: 4 bases; J trimming: 0 bases; junction bases outside the gene matches: 12. The CDR3 is CASSRTDRPNMNTEAFF. The CDR3 DNA reads TGTGCCAGCAGCCGAACGGACAGGCCCAACATGAACACTGAAGCTTTCTTT.

This chain connects TRBV3-1 (or the pseudogene TRBV3-2) to TRBJ2-3; 12 bases are a match to TRBD2. Germline lookup yields CDR1 LGHDT and CDR2 YNNKEL (reference sequence). CDR3 size: 16 residues. The V segment lost 4 bases and the J segment 4 bases; nucleotides outside the gene matches: 6. The CDR3 nucleotides read TGTGCCAGCAGCCGCGCTAGCGGGGGGGTATCAGATACGCAGTATTTT. This encodes CASSRASGGVSDTQYF.

The chain uses TRBV30 and TRBJ2-7; 7 bases match TRBD1. The V gene's germline CDR1 is GTSNPN and CDR2 SVGIG (reference sequence). This CDR3 comprises 11 residues. V lost 0 bases and J lost 9; bases outside the gene matches: 2. The CDR3 here is CAWSVQGTQYF. DNA for the CDR3: TGTGCCTGGAGTGTACAGGGGACGCAGTACTTC.

This chain uses TRBV4-2 with TRBJ2-1; 9 bases agree with TRBD2. The CDR3 covers 17 residues. The ends lost 0 bases at V and 2 bases at J; junction bases unmatched: 5. Germline-derived CDR1 and CDR2 are LGHNA and YNFKEQ. CDR3 DNA sequence: TGTGCCAGCAGCCAAGAACCTGGCGGGGGGGCCTACAATGAGCAGTTCTTC. It yields the protein CASSQEPGGGAYNEQFF.

J is TRBJ1-1 and V is TRBV9; 7 nucleotides match TRBD1. The CDR3 length is 14 residues. Germline V gives CDR1 SGDLS, CDR2 YYNGEE. Trimming removed 2 bases from V and 5 bases from J; junction bases left unmatched: 6. As DNA, the CDR3 is TGTGCCAGCAGCGTCGCAGGGGGAAGGACTGAAGCTTTCTTT. Protein sequence: CASSVAGGRTEAFF.

The table lists this clone with a count of one. The chain links TRBV3-1 (or the pseudogene TRBV3-2) to TRBJ2-3; 8 bases are a match to TRBD1. CDR1 is LGHDT, CDR2 YNNKEL, per germline (reference sequence). The CDR3 contains 13 residues. The J segment lost 6 bases and the V segment lost 6 bases, leaving 5 bases of the junction unmatched. CDR3 in amino acids: CASSQTGADTQYF. As DNA, the CDR3 is TGTGCCAGCAGTCAGACAGGGGCGGATACGCAGTATTTT.

The chain carries TRBV3-1 (or the pseudogene TRBV3-2) and TRBJ2-2; D gene uncertain. Trimming cost V 2 bases and J 6 bases, with 7 bases left between them. The CDR3 is 13 amino acids. Per the germline V gene, CDR1 is LGHDT and CDR2 is YNNKEL (reference sequence). In DNA form, the CDR3 reads TGTGCCAGCAGCCAACGGGTGGCCGGGGAGCTGTTTTTT. This sequence encodes CASSQRVAGELFF.

V gene TRBV18 combines with J gene TRBJ1-2; 8 bases are shared with TRBD1. V shed 3 bases, J shed 5 bases, and the junction held 8 bases outside the gene matches. The CDR3 sequence is 15 residues long. Germline V lookup: CDR1 KGHSH, CDR2 LQKENI. In DNA, the CDR3 is TGTGCCAGCTCACCGGGGACAGGCCCAGGGTATGGCTACACCTTC. It is translated as CASSPGTGPGYGYTF.

This rearrangement joins TRBV19 to TRBJ1-1, with 7 bases matching TRBD1. This CDR3 region has 14 residues. The ends lost 4 bases at V and 4 bases at J; junction bases unmatched: 6. Germline V gene data show CDR1 as LNHDA and CDR2 as SQIVND (reference sequence). The CDR3 nucleotides are TGTGCCAGTAGTAGGGACAGTGGGGGCACTGAAGCTTTCTTT. Encoded protein: CASSRDSGGTEAFF.

This rearrangement joins TRBV28 to TRBJ1-6; D may be TRBD1 (5 bases). This CDR3 is 16 amino acids long. Germline loops: CDR1 MDHEN, CDR2 SYDVKM. Trimming shortened V by 5 bases and J by 7 bases, and 18 bases separated the two germline ends. CDR3 sequence (DNA): TGTGCCAGCAGTCCTCCGGGAGGGGACTTAAATTCACCCCTCCACTTT. This encodes CASSPPGGDLNSPLHF.

This clone was seen a single time. V and J are TRBV28 and TRBJ2-2; D unresolved. The CDR3 covers 13 residues. Germline CDR1 is MDHEN and CDR2 is SYDVKM. Trimming took 3 bases from V and 4 from J, leaving 6 bases between them. CDR3 DNA sequence: TGTGCCAGCAGTTTGCGCGGCACCGGGGAGCTGTTTTTT. It specifies CASSLRGTGELFF.

The chain combines TRBV4-1 with TRBJ1-5, with D tentatively TRBD1 (5 bases). Germline CDR1 reads MGHRA; CDR2 reads YSYEKL. V was cut by 3 bases and J by 2 bases, with 14 bases left in between. The CDR3 runs 16 residues. CDR3 nucleotide sequence: TGCGCCAGCAGCCAGGACACGGGCAGGGGCAATCAGCCCCAGCATTTT. Amino acid sequence: CASSQDTGRGNQPQHF.

CDR3 bases: TGTGCCAGCAGCCCGGGGACTAGCGGAGGGGGTTCTAAGCAGTTCTTC. This translates into CASSPGTSGGGSKQFF. This chain connects TRBV7-9 to TRBJ2-1, with TRBD2 identical over 11 bases. The CDR3 runs 16 residues. Germline V CDR1 and CDR2: SEHNR, FQNEAQ (reference sequence). Germline trimming cut 5 bases from V and 11 bases from J; bases unmatched to any gene: 14.

V is TRBV18 and J is TRBJ2-3; D might be TRBD2 (6 bases). V lost 2 bases to trimming and J lost 1 base, with 10 bases between them. The CDR3 sequence is 15 residues long. The germline V gene has CDR1 KGHSH and CDR2 LQKENI. The CDR3 is CASSPKSGGTDTQYF. DNA for the CDR3: TGTGCCAGCTCACCAAAGTCGGGGGGCACAGATACGCAGTATTTT.

This clone was seen only once. The gene calls are TRBV10-2 and TRBJ1-2, with D perhaps TRBD1 (5 bases). Germline V gene data show CDR1 as WSHSY and CDR2 as SAAADI. The CDR3 contains 14 residues. The V end lost 2 bases, the J end lost 4 bases, and 11 bases lay between the germline ends. CDR3 loop: CASSEVGGAYGYTF. DNA of the CDR3: TGCGCCAGCAGTGAGGTGGGGGGTGCCTATGGCTACACCTTC.

This chain joins TRBV5-1 and TRBJ1-5; 10 nucleotides align to TRBD1. Germline V gene sequence: CDR1 SGHRS, CDR2 YFSETQ. The CDR3 loop spans 14 amino acids. V shed 7 bases and J 5 bases; nucleotides not matched to a gene: 6. The CDR3 sequence is CASRRQGAHQPQHF. In DNA, the CDR3 is TGCGCCAGCCGGAGACAGGGGGCACATCAGCCCCAGCATTTT.

The chain links TRBV30 to TRBJ1-2, with D possibly matching TRBD1 (5 bases). The CDR3 has 12 residues. Deletions cut 3 bases from V and 8 bases from J, with 13 bases between. Germline CDR1 is GTSNPN and CDR2 is SVGIG (reference sequence). DNA of the CDR3: TGTGCCTGGAGGTCAGGGACTTACGGCTACACCTTC. Encoded protein: CAWRSGTYGYTF.

The genes are TRBV3-1 (or the pseudogene TRBV3-2) and TRBJ1-5; 9 bases agree with TRBD1. The CDR3 has 14 amino acids. With V trimmed by 4 bases and J by 7 bases, 5 bases remained unmatched. Germline CDR1 reads LGHDT; CDR2 reads YNNKEL (reference sequence). In nucleotides, the CDR3 is TGTGCCAGCAGCCGTCGGGACAGGGAACAGCCCCAGCATTTT. It translates to CASSRRDREQPQHF.

This clone was seen only a few times. The rearrangement links TRBV5-8 to TRBJ2-4; 7 nucleotides match TRBD2. J gave up 7 bases and V 0 bases, and 19 bases lay outside the gene matches. Germline-derived CDR1 and CDR2 are SGHTS and YDEGEE. The CDR3 runs to 19 residues. In DNA, the CDR3 is TGTGCCAGCAGCTTGGCCTTTAACGCTGGCCTACTCGGGGGGAACATTCAGTACTTC. It yields the protein CASSLAFNAGLLGGNIQYF.

This clone was detected only once. The rearrangement links TRBV6-5 to TRBJ2-7; 7 positions match TRBD1. Per germline, CDR1 MNHEY and CDR2 SVGAGI. The length of the CDR3 is 14 residues. V gave up 2 bases and J gave up 6 bases; unmatched junction bases: 7. The CDR3 region is CASSYRGRGTEQYF. The DNA for the CDR3 is TGTGCCAGCAGTTACAGGGGGCGAGGAACCGAGCAGTACTTC.

This clone has only a few counts. The chain is built from TRBV3-1 (or the pseudogene TRBV3-2) and TRBJ1-2; 7 bases fit TRBD1. The germline gives CDR1 LGHDT, CDR2 YNNKEL (reference sequence). The CDR3 is made up of 15 amino acids. The trim removed 3 bases at V and 4 bases at J, leaving 8 bases unmatched. CDR3 protein: CASSQRAGGAYGYTF. The DNA of the CDR3 is TGTGCCAGCAGCCAGAGGGCAGGGGGAGCCTATGGCTACACCTTC.

This chain links TRBV12-5 with TRBJ1-2; a possible D gene is TRBD1 (6 bases). From germline, CDR1 is LGHNT and CDR2 FRNRAP. The V gene lost 5 bases and the J gene lost 0 bases, with 16 bases spanning the gap. The CDR3 has 16 amino acids. This chain's CDR3 is CASGTSQGTSNYGYTF. The DNA of the CDR3 is TGTGCTAGTGGTACGTCACAGGGAACATCTAACTATGGCTACACCTTC.

This sequence joins TRBV28 and TRBJ1-1; D gene unclear. From germline, CDR1 is MDHEN and CDR2 SYDVKM. V gave up 6 bases and J gave up 4 bases, with 15 bases separating them. This CDR3 is built from 14 residues. The CDR3 sequence: CASSRIFAGTEAFF. In DNA, the CDR3 is TGTGCCAGCAGCAGGATTTTCGCGGGCACTGAAGCTTTCTTT. Supplemented by reference TRBV28 and TRBJ1-1, the full variable domain reads DVKVTQSSRYLVKRTGEKVFLECVQDMDHENMFWYRQDPGLGLRLIYFSYDVKMKEKGDIPEGYSVSREKKERFSLILESASTNQTSMYLCASSRIFAGTEAFFGQGTRLTVV.

The chain links TRBV9 to TRBJ2-7; 8 bases map to TRBD1. The V and J ends lost 3 bases and 4 bases, in that order; junction bases with no gene match: 12. Germline-derived CDR1 and CDR2 are SGDLS and YYNGEE. The CDR3 has 16 amino acids. CDR3 sequence reads: CASSEGPSDRGYEQYF. In DNA, the CDR3 is TGTGCCAGCAGCGAGGGGCCGTCCGACAGGGGTTACGAGCAGTACTTC.

The chain employs TRBV6-5 and TRBJ1-4; 7 bases match TRBD1. The CDR3 loop spans 16 amino acids. Trimming cost V 0 bases and J 8 bases; bases outside gene matches: 9. Germline V gene sequence: CDR1 MNHEY, CDR2 SVGAGI. This CDR3 is CASSYSLGQEGEKLFF. For the CDR3, the DNA is TGTGCCAGCAGTTACTCCCTCGGACAGGAGGGGGAAAAACTGTTTTTT.

The chain combines TRBV27 with TRBJ2-7, with TRBD1 as a possible D gene (7 bases). Germline V gives CDR1 MNHEY, CDR2 SMNVEV (reference sequence). V lost 10 bases and J lost 5, with 18 bases in between. This CDR3 is built from 13 residues. CDR3 protein: CATSAGGINEQYF. The CDR3 DNA is TGTGCCACCTCTGCAGGGGGGATCAACGAGCAGTACTTC.

The chain combines TRBV15 with TRBJ1-5; no clear D gene. V dropped 0 bases and J dropped 8 bases, with 8 bases sitting between them. The CDR3 is 13 amino acids. CDR1 is LNHNV, CDR2 YYDKDF, per germline (reference sequence). As DNA, the CDR3 is TGTGCCACCAGCAGAGAGAGGGAAGAGCCCCAGCATTTT. It encodes CATSREREEPQHF.